The next 6 T cell receptor beta chains were all read from a single sample in a study of CD8 T cells in Susac syndrome. Random-hexamer reverse transcription was applied to about 0.45 to 1 ug RNA. TCRdb passed the immunoSEQ multiplex PCR reads through MiXCR, listing each CDR3 protein once. The sample holds about 80,000 distinct CDR3 sequences; roughly nine tenths are singletons and the top ten take 0.5% to 0.6%. The sequenced material came from CD8+ T cells from PBMCs. These receptors all come from a human donor with multiple sclerosis.

Turning to this clonotype: Lacking the conserved final phenylalanine or tryptophan, this CDR3 likely reflects a read error. The chain carries TRBV6-5 and TRBJ2-6; weak D call: TRBD2 (5 bases). Trimming pared 6 bases from V and 2 bases from J, leaving 11 bases between. Per germline, CDR1 MNHEY and CDR2 SVGAGI. This CDR3 has 15 residues. CDR3: CASSPTGTGANVLTV. The CDR3 DNA reads TGTGCCAGCAGCCCCACGGGGACTGGGGCCAACGTCCTGACTGTC.

The chain uses TRBV12-3 or TRBV12-4 and TRBJ2-1; TRBD2 agrees at 9 bases. With V trimmed by 3 bases and J by 4 bases, 7 bases remained unmatched. CDR3 length: 16 amino acids. CDR3 loop: CASSFAAGGRYNEQFF. The CDR3 nucleotides read TGTGCCAGCAGTTTTGCGGCGGGGGGGCGTTACAATGAGCAGTTCTTC.

V gene TRBV10-2 combines with J gene TRBJ1-2, with TRBD1 matching over 7 bases. The CDR3 contains 15 residues. Germline V CDR1 and CDR2: WSHSY, SAAADI. V dropped 4 bases and J dropped 3; count of bases not matched to a gene: 8. CDR3 sequence (DNA): TGCGCCAGCAGTGGCGGGACAGCCGGCGACTATGGCTACACCTTC. Translating gives CASSGGTAGDYGYTF.

This chain links TRBV27 with TRBJ2-3; D is unresolved. V shed 4 bases and J shed 1 base, with 9 bases lying between them. Germline CDR1 MNHEY, CDR2 SMNVEV (reference sequence). The length of the CDR3 is 14 residues. The chain's CDR3 is CASSYQLGTDTQYF. In nucleotides, the CDR3 is TGTGCCAGCAGTTACCAGCTTGGCACAGATACGCAGTATTTT.

J is TRBJ2-7 and V is TRBV28; possible D gene TRBD1, 5 bases. Per the germline V gene, CDR1 is MDHEN and CDR2 is SYDVKM. Trimming pared 3 bases from V and 0 bases from J, leaving 15 bases between. This CDR3 region has 16 residues. CDR3 sequence reads: CASSFPVQATSYEQYF. Here the CDR3 DNA reads TGTGCCAGCAGTTTCCCCGTACAGGCGACCTCCTACGAGCAGTACTTC.

This clonotype was picked up one time. The V and J genes are TRBV3-1 and TRBJ2-7; D is possibly TRBD1 or TRBD2 (5 bases each). CDR3 length: 14 amino acids. V was trimmed by 4 bases and J by 5 bases, leaving 15 bases between them. CDR1 and CDR2 from the germline V gene are LGHDT and YNNKEL (reference sequence). Written as DNA, the CDR3 is TGTGCCAGCAGCCCCGTTGGGGCCGGGAACGAGCAGTACTTC. Its translation is CASSPVGAGNEQYF.